Described below is a single T cell receptor (beta chain) sequence and its context. The antigen is undetermined. This sample was taken from a study of graft-versus-host responses after intestinal transplantation. TCRdb's table, derived via immunoSEQ multiplex PCR, lists solely in-frame clones and lacks some. There are under 150,000 clones in the sample; just under 95% occur only once, and roughly 0.11% lies in the top ten. Germline V gene lookup returns CDR1 SGHRS and CDR2 YFSETQ. The CDR3 extends over 15 amino acids. Trimming took 4 bases from V and 8 from J; bases not matched to a gene: 10. The source of this sequence is a human donor who received an intestinal transplant. This chain uses TRBV5-1 with TRBJ1-4, with 8 bases aligning to TRBD1. Sequencing used unstimulated CD4+ T cells sorted from spleen or lymph node cells, obtained before intestinal transplant. CDR3 sequence reads: CASSRQGTGDEKLFF. For the CDR3, the DNA is TGCGCCAGCAGCCGCCAAGGGACAGGTGACGAAAAACTGTTTTTT. The full variable domain, with the rest looked up from reference TRBV5-1 and TRBJ1-4, is KAGVTQTPRYLIKTRGQQVTLSCSPISGHRSVSWYQQTPGQGLQFLFEYFSETQRNKGNFPGRFSGRQFSNSRSEMNVSTLELGDSALYLCASSRQGTGDEKLFFGSGTQLSVL.